These 3 T cell receptor beta chains originate from one sample sequenced in a study of cytomegalovirus exposure and HLA in healthy donors. The PCR ran on 60 Vbeta and 13 Jbeta primers. The data were produced by immunoSEQ multiplex PCR, yet TCRdb's version contains in-frame clones alone and is incomplete. Its table records over 75,000 clones. The source material was PBMCs. Every receptor here comes from a girl between 10 and 17 years old in good health and CMV-seropositive.

The V gene is TRBV9, the J gene TRBJ2-7, with a tentative D call TRBD1 (5 bases). V shed 4 bases and J shed 0 bases, with 11 bases lying between them. The CDR3 covers 14 residues. Per germline, CDR1 SGDLS and CDR2 YYNGEE. CDR3 sequence: CASSPETASYEQYF. CDR3 DNA sequence: TGTGCCAGCAGCCCTGAGACAGCCTCCTACGAGCAGTACTTC.

CDR3 in amino acids: CASSIVTGDPDNEQFF. The CDR3 nucleotides read TGCGCCAGCAGCATCGTAACGGGGGACCCCGACAATGAGCAGTTCTTC. J is TRBJ2-1 and V is TRBV5-1; the D gene is possibly TRBD2 (6 bases). V lost 4 bases, J lost 5 bases, and 19 bases lay in between. The CDR3 runs to 16 residues. Germline assignment: CDR1 SGHRS and CDR2 YFSETQ.

The V and J genes are TRBV10-3 and TRBJ1-1; D is uncertain. The CDR3 has 15 amino acids. In germline, CDR1 is ENHRY, CDR2 SYGVKD. The ends were cut back, 2 bases at V and 0 bases at J, with 10 bases in the middle. CDR3 in DNA: TGTGCCATCAGTGAGCTTGAGGGTGTGAACACTGAAGCTTTCTTT. Translating gives CAISELEGVNTEAFF.